This T cell receptor (beta chain) was identified in a study of T cell changes during pregnancy in multiple sclerosis. Germline CDR1 SGHKS, CDR2 YYEKEE (reference sequence). This CDR3 has 14 residues. V shed 0 bases and J shed 3 bases, with 10 bases lying between them. Generated by immunoSEQ multiplex PCR, the TCRdb table keeps only in-frame clones and is missing some. The sample includes 30,000 to 45,000 clones, about 90% of them seen just once. The sample here was CD4+ T cells from peripheral blood mononuclear cells, taken after pregnancy. The chain links TRBV5-5 to TRBJ2-7, with D perhaps TRBD2 (5 bases). The sequence derives from a female donor with multiple sclerosis, enrolled in a pregnancy study. The CDR3 sequence is CASSLGLLGYEQYF. CDR3 in DNA: TGTGCCAGCAGCTTGGGACTACTAGGCTACGAGCAGTACTTC.